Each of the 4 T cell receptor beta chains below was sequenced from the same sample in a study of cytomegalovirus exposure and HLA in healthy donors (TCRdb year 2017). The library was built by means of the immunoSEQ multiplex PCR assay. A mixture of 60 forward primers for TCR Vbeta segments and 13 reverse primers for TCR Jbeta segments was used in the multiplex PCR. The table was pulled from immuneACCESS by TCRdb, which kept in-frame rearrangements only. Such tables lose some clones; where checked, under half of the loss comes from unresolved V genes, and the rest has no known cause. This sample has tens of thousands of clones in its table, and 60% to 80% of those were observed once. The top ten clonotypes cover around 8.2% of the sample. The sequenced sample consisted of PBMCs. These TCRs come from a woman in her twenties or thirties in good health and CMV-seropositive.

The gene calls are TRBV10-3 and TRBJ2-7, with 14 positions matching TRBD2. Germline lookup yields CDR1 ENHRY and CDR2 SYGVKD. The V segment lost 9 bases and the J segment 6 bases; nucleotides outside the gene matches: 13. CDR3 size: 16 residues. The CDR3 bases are TGTGCCATGGGGACGGCCGGGACTAGCGGGAGTGGCGAGCAGTACTTC. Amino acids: CAMGTAGTSGSGEQYF.

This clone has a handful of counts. The CDR3 spells CASQRDRMYSNQPQHF. In DNA, the CDR3 is TGTGCCAGTCAAAGGGACAGGATGTATAGCAATCAGCCCCAGCATTTT. The chain couples TRBV19 to TRBJ1-5, with TRBD1 matching 8 bases. The CDR3 totals 16 residues. V lost 8 bases to trimming and J lost 0 bases; unmatched junction nucleotides: 9. Germline lookup yields CDR1 LNHDA and CDR2 SQIVND (reference sequence).

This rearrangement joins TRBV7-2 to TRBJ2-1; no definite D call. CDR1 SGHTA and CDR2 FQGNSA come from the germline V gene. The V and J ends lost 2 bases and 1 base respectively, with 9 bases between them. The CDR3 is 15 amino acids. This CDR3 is CASSLYERSYNEQFF. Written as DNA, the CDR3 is TGTGCCAGCAGCTTATATGAGAGATCCTACAATGAGCAGTTCTTC.

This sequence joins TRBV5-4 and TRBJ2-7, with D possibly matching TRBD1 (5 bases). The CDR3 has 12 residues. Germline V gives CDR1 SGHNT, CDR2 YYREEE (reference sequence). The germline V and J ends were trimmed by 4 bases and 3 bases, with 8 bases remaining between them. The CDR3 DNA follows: TGTGCCAGCAGCACAGACAGCTACGAGCAGTACTTC. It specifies CASSTDSYEQYF.